The 21 T cell receptor beta chains below all came from one sample that was sequenced in a study of regulatory T cells in long-lasting Graves disease. Specified time point: newly diagnosed GD, antithyroid drugs for less than 3 months. Isolated PBMC RNA provided the starting material for the TCR library. Construction of TCR beta libraries relied on iRepertoire HTBI primers and on Arm-PCR targeting CDR3 regions. Using its own MiXCR run on the multiplex PCR reads, TCRdb lists one record per CDR3 protein. This table holds roughly 500,000 distinct CDR3 sequences, 13% found once. The data also belong to a second study, concerning T cells in Graves' hyperthyroidism and ophthalmopathy.

The specimen was peripheral blood mononuclear cells (PBMCs), collected at new diagnosis, from a patient treated with antithyroid drugs. The receptors shown here come from a man aged 25-45 years with Graves disease.

This clonotype was recorded at least ten times. This chain links TRBV30 with TRBJ1-1; 7 nucleotides align to TRBD1. This CDR3 comprises 12 residues. In germline, CDR1 is GTSNPN, CDR2 SVGIG (reference sequence). For the CDR3, the DNA is TGTGCGGGACAGAGACGTAACACTGAAGCTTTCTTT. Translating it yields CAGQRRNTEAFF. Full variable domain (outside the CDR3, taken from reference TRBV30 and TRBJ1-1): SQTIHQWPATLVQPVGSPLSLECTVEGTSNPNLYWYRQAAGRGLQLLFYSVGIGQISSEVPQNLSASRPQDRQFILSSKKLLLSDSGFYLCAGQRRNTEAFFGQGTRLTVV.

The rearrangement joins TRBV5-1 to TRBJ2-7, with TRBD2 as a possible D gene (6 bases). This CDR3 spans 15 amino acids. The germline CDR1 and CDR2 sequences are SGHRS and YFSETQ. V was cut by 4 bases and J by 1 base, with 15 bases left in between. CDR3 nucleotides: TGCGCCAGCAGCGCGGCCTCCGGGAGTTCCTACGAGCAGTACTTC. It specifies CASSAASGSSYEQYF.

The table lists this clonotype with many counts. V gene TRBV2 combines with J gene TRBJ2-1; D call uncertain. The germline V and J ends were trimmed by 7 bases and 9 bases, with 7 bases remaining between them. CDR1 is SNHLY and CDR2 is FYNNEI in the germline V gene. This CDR3 contains 10 residues. CDR3 nucleotides: TGTGCCAGCATAGTAGGTGAGCAGTTCTTC. It yields the protein CASIVGEQFF. The entire variable domain, with the rest obtained from reference TRBV2 and TRBJ2-1, is as follows: EPEVTQTPSHQVTQMGQEVILRCVPISNHLYFYWYRQILGQKVEFLVSFYNNEISEKSEIFDDQFSVERPDGSNFTLKIRSTKLEDSAMYFCASIVGEQFFGPGTRLTVL.

This clonotype has a count of ten or more. The chain links TRBV2 to TRBJ2-3; no reliable D call. Germline CDR1 and CDR2: SNHLY and FYNNEI. Trimming took off 4 bases at V and 3 bases at J, with 8 bases between the two ends. CDR3 length: 13 residues. The CDR3 region is CASSADSTDTQYF. The CDR3 DNA sequence: TGTGCCAGCAGTGCTGATAGTACAGATACGCAGTATTTT.

The table lists this clonotype with many counts. The genes are TRBV28 and TRBJ2-1; 10 nucleotides line up with TRBD2. Trimming cost V 9 bases and J 8 bases; bases outside gene matches: 10. CDR1 and CDR2 (germline): MDHEN, SYDVKM. The length of the CDR3 is 14 residues. The CDR3 region is CARVRLAGVYEQFF. The CDR3 DNA follows: TGTGCCAGGGTCCGGCTAGCGGGAGTCTATGAGCAGTTCTTC. Complete variable domain (other parts from reference TRBV28 and TRBJ2-1): DVKVTQSSRYLVKRTGEKVFLECVQDMDHENMFWYRQDPGLGLRLIYFSYDVKMKEKGDIPEGYSVSREKKERFSLILESASTNQTSMYLCARVRLAGVYEQFFGPGTRLTVL.

This clonotype has at least ten counts. CDR3 bases: TGTGCCAGTCAGCCGGGGGCAGGGTCACCCCTCCACTTT. This gives the protein CASQPGAGSPLHF. The V call is TRBV7-2, the J call TRBJ1-6; possibly TRBD1 for D (6 bases). Germline CDR1 is SGHTA and CDR2 is FQGNSA. V was clipped by 9 bases and J by 10 bases, with 16 bases between them. The CDR3 totals 13 residues.

This clonotype was counted only a few times. The V gene is TRBV18, the J gene TRBJ2-5; D may be TRBD1 (6 bases). The CDR3 loop spans 13 amino acids. The germline V and J ends were trimmed by 3 bases and 5 bases, with 10 bases remaining between them. Germline CDR1 KGHSH, CDR2 LQKENI. The CDR3, as DNA: TGTGCCAGCTCACCGGGGACATATGAGACCCAGTACTTC. Amino acids: CASSPGTYETQYF.

This clonotype was detected ten times or more. The chain has TRBV28 and TRBJ1-4; a weak D match, TRBD1 (5 bases). This CDR3 has 15 amino acids. The V gene lost 6 bases and the J gene lost 8 bases, with 19 bases spanning the gap. Germline V gene data show CDR1 as MDHEN and CDR2 as SYDVKM. CDR3 region: CASSRPREKREKLFF. CDR3 nucleotides: TGTGCCAGCAGCCGCCCCAGGGAAAAGCGGGAAAAACTGTTTTTT.

The chain carries TRBV18 and TRBJ2-3; D unresolved. Germline CDR1 KGHSH, CDR2 LQKENI. Trimming cost V 2 bases and J 0 bases, with 12 bases left between them. CDR3 length equals 16 residues. CDR3 sequence (DNA): TGTGCCAGCTCACCATATCCCAGCGTCAGCACAGATACGCAGTATTTT. Its protein product is CASSPYPSVSTDTQYF.

This clonotype appeared many times. A junction end diverges from the germline sequence, so it may reflect a read error. The chain employs TRBV27 and TRBJ1-1; D gene ambiguous. This CDR3 comprises 13 residues. Germline lookup yields CDR1 MNHEY and CDR2 SMNVEV (reference sequence). CDR3 protein: CASSFSLDTEAFF. The DNA for the CDR3 is TGCGCCAGCAGCTTTTCACTGGACACTGAAGCTTTCTTT.

A word on this clonotype: A far larger clone is a single base away, which makes a read error likely. The chain is built from TRBV27 and TRBJ2-7; 8 bases agree with TRBD2. V lost 7 bases and J lost 7; bases outside the gene matches: 12. The CDR3 has 14 residues. CDR1 and CDR2 (germline): MNHEY, SMNVEV (reference sequence). The CDR3 DNA reads TGTGCCAGCAAAGAGACTAGCGTAAACAATGAGCAGTACTTC. Protein sequence: CASKETSVNNEQYF.

This clonotype came up many times. The rearrangement links TRBV5-1 to TRBJ2-7, with TRBD2 as a possible D gene (6 bases). V was pared by 1 base and J by 3 bases, with 8 bases between. Germline CDR1 SGHRS, CDR2 YFSETQ. CDR3 length: 13 amino acids. The CDR3 reads CASSLWGDYEQYF. The CDR3 coding sequence is TGCGCCAGCAGCTTGTGGGGGGACTACGAGCAGTACTTC. The complete variable domain, with remaining parts taken from reference TRBV5-1 and TRBJ2-7, reads KAGVTQTPRYLIKTRGQQVTLSCSPISGHRSVSWYQQTPGQGLQFLFEYFSETQRNKGNFPGRFSGRQFSNSRSEMNVSTLELGDSALYLCASSLWGDYEQYFGPGTRLTVT.

This clonotype was found many times. The chain combines TRBV28 with TRBJ2-2, with D tentatively TRBD1 (6 bases). The germline V and J ends were trimmed by 8 bases and 1 base, with 14 bases remaining between them. CDR1 is MDHEN and CDR2 is SYDVKM in the germline V gene. The CDR3 is 15 amino acids. This chain's CDR3 is CASAPRTVNTGELFF. CDR3 nucleotides: TGTGCCAGCGCTCCTAGGACAGTGAACACCGGGGAGCTGTTTTTT.

This clonotype was observed at least ten times. The chain links TRBV18 to TRBJ1-5; D gene uncertain. Deletions cut 5 bases from V and 3 bases from J, with 8 bases between. This CDR3 comprises 13 residues. Per the germline V gene, CDR1 is KGHSH and CDR2 is LQKENI. The CDR3 here is CASSSWANQPQHF. In DNA, the CDR3 is TGTGCCAGCTCAAGCTGGGCCAATCAGCCCCAGCATTTT.

The chain employs TRBV20-1 and TRBJ1-4; no clear D gene. Germline V gene data show CDR1 as DFQATT and CDR2 as SNEGSKA (reference sequence). V shed 0 bases and J shed 1 base, with 18 bases lying between them. The CDR3 has 18 residues. The CDR3 loop is CSARDPSLIMETNEKLFF. CDR3 DNA sequence: TGCAGTGCTAGAGATCCTTCTCTAATTATGGAAACTAATGAAAAACTGTTTTTT.

This clonotype has a handful of counts. This sequence joins TRBV19 and TRBJ1-3, with D uncertain. The CDR3 loop spans 15 amino acids. Trimming took 0 bases from V and 0 from J, leaving 6 bases between them. Germline V gene lookup returns CDR1 LNHDA and CDR2 SQIVND (reference sequence). The DNA for the CDR3 is TGTGCCAGTAGTATAGAGTACTACTCTGGAAACACCATATATTTT. It encodes CASSIEYYSGNTIYF.

This clonotype showed up many times. V gene TRBV7-9 combines with J gene TRBJ2-2; 9 positions match TRBD1. Losses at the gene ends were 7 bases for V and 4 bases for J; bases not matched to a gene: 13. CDR1 is SEHNR and CDR2 is FQNEAQ in the germline V gene (reference sequence). The CDR3 consists of 17 residues. The CDR3 here is CASTPPFHRGLTGELFF. The CDR3 DNA follows: TGTGCCAGCACCCCTCCCTTTCACAGGGGGCTCACCGGGGAGCTGTTTTTT.

The table lists this clonotype with a few counts. The gene calls are TRBV24-1 and TRBJ2-5, with 9 bases lining up with TRBD2. Looked up from germline, CDR1 is KGHDR and CDR2 is SFDVKD. Trimming removed 3 bases from V and 4 bases from J; junction bases left unmatched: 8. The CDR3 consists of 16 residues. CDR3 protein: CATSDGPSGKVETQYF. The CDR3 nucleotides read TGTGCCACCAGTGATGGTCCTAGCGGGAAGGTAGAGACCCAGTACTTC.

In its sample, this clonotype was seen many times. The rearrangement uses TRBV29-1 and TRBJ2-6; 7 nucleotides line up with TRBD1. The germline V gene has CDR1 SQVTM and CDR2 ANQGSEA. J was trimmed by 15 bases and V by 5 bases; bases with no gene match: 19. CDR3 length: 15 amino acids. CDR3 in amino acids: CSVRPNPGQLGDLTF. The CDR3 DNA sequence: TGCAGCGTTCGCCCTAATCCGGGACAGCTGGGGGACCTGACTTTC.

This clonotype was picked up many times. The chain links TRBV5-6 to TRBJ2-4; D not resolved. Deletions cut 7 bases from V and 0 bases from J, with 11 bases between. The CDR3 extends over 14 amino acids. CDR1 and CDR2 (germline): SGHDT, YYEEEE. CDR3 DNA: TGTGCCAGCGGGCAGGTGCTAGCCAAAAACATTCAGTACTTC. Amino acid sequence: CASGQVLAKNIQYF.

The chain recombines TRBV14 with TRBJ2-3, with a weak D call TRBD2 (5 bases). Germline V CDR1 and CDR2: SGHDN, FVKESK. The length of the CDR3 is 20 residues. Between the trimmed V and J ends, which lost 0 bases and 4 bases, there was a span of 26 bases. The CDR3, as DNA: TGTGCCAGCAGCCAAGAAGGAGCCCAAAGGAGAGCGGATGGGCCAGATACGCAGTATTTT. Its protein is CASSQEGAQRRADGPDTQYF.